A selection of T cell receptor beta chains follows, all from one sample in a study of T cell responses to AZD1222 COVID-19 vaccine. Assay used: immunoSEQ multiplex PCR; TCRdb lists only in-frame clones, some missing. The table shows about 140,000 clones, with 92% occurring only once. The specimen was peripheral blood, collected 28 days after the second AZD1222 dose. Source of these receptors: an adult who received the AZD1222 COVID-19 vaccine. Each CDR3 is given with its conserved first and last residue. The order of the fields is V gene, J gene, clone size, CDR3 protein. Not every row has a clone size; where given, it reads once, few, many or a size class.

v_call: TRBV5-5
j_call: TRBJ2-3
clone_size: NA
cdr3_aa: CASSLAPGDTQYF

v_call: TRBV9
j_call: TRBJ2-1
clone_size: NA
cdr3_aa: CASSATIEQFF

v_call: TRBV28
j_call: TRBJ2-3
clone_size: NA
cdr3_aa: CASSFSRSFHTQYF

v_call: TRBV2
j_call: TRBJ2-3
clone_size: NA
cdr3_aa: CASSVPSARWTDTQYF

v_call: TRBV7-2
j_call: TRBJ2-3
clone_size: NA
cdr3_aa: CASSESRGDTQYF

v_call: TRBV10-3
j_call: TRBJ1-1
clone_size: NA
cdr3_aa: CAISSPGQGGRVNTEAFF

v_call: TRBV3-1/TRBV3-2
j_call: TRBJ2-7
clone_size: few
cdr3_aa: CASSQVSLAGVYEQYF

v_call: TRBV29-1
j_call: TRBJ1-1
clone_size: NA
cdr3_aa: CSVDRTGGITEAFF

v_call: TRBV28
j_call: TRBJ1-1
clone_size: NA
cdr3_aa: CASSLSTSEAFF

v_call: TRBV28
j_call: TRBJ2-1
clone_size: NA
cdr3_aa: CASSTRTYRPNNEQFF

v_call: TRBV5-1
j_call: TRBJ2-5
clone_size: NA
cdr3_aa: CASSAGQETQYF

v_call: TRBV29-1
j_call: TRBJ2-7
clone_size: NA
cdr3_aa: CSVTTSGGYEQYF

v_call: TRBV4-2
j_call: TRBJ2-1
clone_size: NA
cdr3_aa: CASSQEWTGGAELEQFF

v_call: TRBV3-1/TRBV3-2
j_call: TRBJ1-6
clone_size: few
cdr3_aa: CASSQVVGDRYSPLHF

v_call: TRBV19
j_call: TRBJ1-1
clone_size: NA
cdr3_aa: CASSITKNTEAFF

v_call: TRBV27
j_call: TRBJ2-1
clone_size: medium-sized
cdr3_aa: CASSLGAINEQFF

v_call: TRBV18
j_call: TRBJ1-6
clone_size: NA
cdr3_aa: CASSLGQGESPLHF

v_call: TRBV6-5
j_call: TRBJ2-1
clone_size: NA
cdr3_aa: CASRYLRAHEQFF

v_call: TRBV30
j_call: TRBJ1-3
clone_size: NA
cdr3_aa: CAWSLGSGNTIYF

v_call: TRBV10-3
j_call: TRBJ1-1
clone_size: NA
cdr3_aa: CAIKGVSLSEAFF

v_call: TRBV6-4
j_call: TRBJ1-1
clone_size: once
cdr3_aa: CARPRTAF

v_call: TRBV12-3/TRBV12-4
j_call: TRBJ1-1
clone_size: NA
cdr3_aa: CASSSYSAAAFF

v_call: TRBV14
j_call: TRBJ1-1
clone_size: NA
cdr3_aa: CASSQLDRGRFEAFF

v_call: TRBV11-3
j_call: TRBJ1-5
clone_size: NA
cdr3_aa: CASSLAYQPQHF

v_call: TRBV19
j_call: TRBJ1-5
clone_size: NA
cdr3_aa: CASSKPGDRGQPQHF

v_call: TRBV19
j_call: TRBJ1-5
clone_size: NA
cdr3_aa: CASSIGQGINQPQHF

v_call: TRBV28
j_call: TRBJ2-5
clone_size: NA
cdr3_aa: CASSFQNLQETQYF

v_call: TRBV19
j_call: TRBJ1-6
clone_size: NA
cdr3_aa: CASSIEAARGTALHF

v_call: TRBV11-3
j_call: TRBJ2-1
clone_size: NA
cdr3_aa: CASSLGGAGTNEQFF

v_call: TRBV2
j_call: TRBJ2-7
clone_size: NA
cdr3_aa: CASSEYRGGSYEQYF

v_call: TRBV28
j_call: TRBJ1-2
clone_size: NA
cdr3_aa: CASSLAAGGYTF

v_call: TRBV6-5
j_call: TRBJ1-2
clone_size: NA
cdr3_aa: CASSPIGGGNYGYTF

v_call: TRBV24-1
j_call: TRBJ2-7
clone_size: NA
cdr3_aa: CATSDAKGQISEQYF

v_call: TRBV4-3
j_call: TRBJ1-2
clone_size: NA
cdr3_aa: CASSQRPGSGYTF

v_call: TRBV6-4
j_call: TRBJ2-3
clone_size: NA
cdr3_aa: CASSDWQFTDTQYF

v_call: TRBV29-1
j_call: TRBJ2-7
clone_size: once
cdr3_aa: CSVRGLAAYEQYF

v_call: TRBV7-8
j_call: TRBJ2-4
clone_size: NA
cdr3_aa: CASSRLGQGENIQYF

v_call: TRBV6-2/TRBV6-3
j_call: TRBJ1-1
clone_size: NA
cdr3_aa: CASSVRVGSAEAFF

v_call: TRBV27
j_call: TRBJ1-4
clone_size: NA
cdr3_aa: CASSPRWATNEKLFF

v_call: TRBV29-1
j_call: TRBJ1-1
clone_size: NA
cdr3_aa: CSVAQGASNTEAFF

v_call: TRBV4-3
j_call: TRBJ1-1
clone_size: NA
cdr3_aa: CASSQDMGNTEAFF

v_call: TRBV5-4
j_call: TRBJ2-3
clone_size: NA
cdr3_aa: CASSTSGRVGGRDTQYF

v_call: TRBV21-1
j_call: TRBJ1-1
clone_size: NA
cdr3_aa: CASAADRGQNTEAFF

v_call: TRBV19
j_call: TRBJ1-2
clone_size: NA
cdr3_aa: CASRGQAGGYTF

v_call: TRBV18
j_call: TRBJ1-6
clone_size: NA
cdr3_aa: CASSPPLDPEVDSTLHF

v_call: TRBV6-2/TRBV6-3
j_call: TRBJ1-4
clone_size: once
cdr3_aa: CASSYSGRRKEKLFF

v_call: TRBV29-1
j_call: TRBJ2-3
clone_size: NA
cdr3_aa: CSVAAAEGSTDTQYF

v_call: TRBV30
j_call: TRBJ1-1
clone_size: NA
cdr3_aa: CAWNPGWGVNTEAFF

v_call: TRBV6-4
j_call: TRBJ2-1
clone_size: NA
cdr3_aa: CASSDSASGSRNEQFF

v_call: TRBV28
j_call: TRBJ1-6
clone_size: NA
cdr3_aa: CGNPQRSPLHF

v_call: TRBV29-1
j_call: TRBJ2-3
clone_size: NA
cdr3_aa: CSVLLAVGPDTQYF

v_call: TRBV15
j_call: TRBJ2-7
clone_size: NA
cdr3_aa: CATSRRTSGSSYEQYF

v_call: TRBV7-2
j_call: TRBJ2-7
clone_size: NA
cdr3_aa: CASSLSPPGTVRYEQYF

v_call: TRBV21-1
j_call: TRBJ2-5
clone_size: NA
cdr3_aa: CASSASRGQPEETQYF

v_call: TRBV7-2
j_call: TRBJ1-3
clone_size: NA
cdr3_aa: CASSQSVSGNTIYF